This note documents a single T cell receptor beta chain sequence. Its cognate antigen has yet to be identified. Within one base of it there is no much larger clone, and no base qualities were kept. Donors were healthy HIV-negative adults with no recently reported acute infections or vaccinations. Only Caucasian adults living in Nashville, Tennessee, USA were represented among the donors. CD4+ T cells were enriched through magnetic negative selection, after which naive cells were positively selected on CD45RA and the remaining negative fraction served as the memory subset. After blood collection by leukapheresis, PBMCs were isolated using Ficoll-Histopaque density gradient centrifugation and then cryopreserved in the vapor phase of liquid nitrogen. Analytical flow cytometry was used to check the purity and quantity of each magnetically sorted T cell population. Genomic DNA was isolated from each sorted fraction and quantified by UV absorbance on a Nanodrop 2000c.

The data were taken from a study of shared clonotypes between healthy human individuals (TCRdb year 2020). With regard to the full study: The cohort included three men and a couple of women between 18 and 49 years of age. Per donor, leukapheresis produced somewhere between about 0.9 and 9.5 billion PBMCs. Libraries were prepared and TCR repertoires were sequenced by different laboratories using diverse techniques, in order to increase sequencing depth and limit assay-specific biases. For each donor, CD4 naive and CD4 memory were each given three plates, CD8 naive was given two plates, and CD8 memory was given one plate. Blood TCR repertoires of about five healthy adults were deeply sequenced to estimate repertoire size and the extent of clonotype sharing between individuals. Broad study findings and their caveats: When several donors were compared, the shared fraction of clonotypes was about 5.2% for naive CD4, around 3.6% for naive CD8, 2.3% for memory CD4, and 0.4% for memory CD8. Based on pairwise subsampling, the degree of clonotype sharing among donors was expected to be affected by sequencing depth. Larger estimated clonotype richness was generally found for naive subsets than for memory subsets. Only blood was sampled, and tissue TCR repertoires likely differ from those in blood. Because the study included only a small number of donors, the genetic and exposure-history diversity represented was limited. Compared with non-shared clonotypes, the clonotypes found in all four sorted-subset donors had higher generation probabilities. Incomplete sequencing was indicated by rarefaction of sorted-subset datasets, despite the large sequencing depth.

Including cysteine and phenylalanine, the CDR3 has 14 amino acids. Solely the CDR3 DNA is kept, with 42 bases framed from the first base. V and J lose 0 bases and 0 bases, and a span of 3 bases separates them. According to the germline V gene, CDR1 reads SGHTA and CDR2 reads FQGNSA. TCR CDR3 regions were amplified from genomic DNA by multiplex PCR using the deep immunoSEQ assay. Extracted genomic DNA from each cell subset was spread evenly across all wells of several immunoSEQ 96-well plates, with each plate serving as a replicate. For sorted subsets, roughly 190 ng of genomic DNA, equivalent to some 30,000 T cell genomes, went into each replicate PCR. Purified libraries were measured with a Qubit 3.0 fluorometer, size-checked on a Bioanalyzer 2100, and measured again with the KAPA Library Quantification kit. Every immunoSEQ 96-well plate was sequenced on a separate single-read 150-cycle Illumina NextSeq 550 flow cell. Regarding the original processing steps: Because the immunoSEQ output included only junctional sequences and no quality scores, the filtering could not be the same as the filtering used for full-length reads. To assign V/J genes and CDR3, sequences were annotated against IMGT germline references using PyIR, a Python wrapper for IgBLAST v1.9. Reads were removed for weak V/J assignments (E-value above 1e-6), missing CDR3, stop codons, out-of-frame junctions, or ambiguous translated residues. V3J clonotypes were defined by identical inferred V gene, J gene, and CDR3 amino acid sequence. Percentage overlap between repertoires was computed as shared unique clonotypes divided by the size of the smaller repertoire. Three approaches were used to assess repertoire richness: RTK rarefaction, the Chao1 estimator, and Recon v2.1 estimates of unobserved clonotypes. OLGA was used to compute generation probabilities for all TCRbeta clonotypes that the gDNA method yielded from several donors. TCRdb stores this immuneACCESS table with in-frame sequences only. Part of the clones is absent; in the studies checked, under half of the shortfall reflects unresolved V genes, and no reason is known for the rest. For V, J and clone size, that table is used; D and trimming come from the DNA. This sample is represented by around 1.5 million clones; roughly 98% of them were singletons. About 0.45% of the sample belongs to the ten largest clones.

The TCR was taken from a man aged 30 to 39 in good health. In this chain, TRBV7-2 is recombined with TRBJ1-3, with the D gene not clear enough to name. The sample consisted of naive CD4+ T cells sorted from blood. The cell subset or site label for this specimen denotes: CD45RA+ positively selected. CDR3 region: CASSLALSGNTIYF. The DNA sequence is given as TGTGCCAGCAGCTTAGCACTCTCTGGAAACACCATATATTTT.